A selection of T cell receptor beta chains follows, all from one sample in a study of blood T cells in healthy people across ages. From the 5' RACE reads, TCRdb called clonotypes with MiXCR, one entry per CDR3 protein. The sample lists approximately 1,700,000 distinct CDR3 sequences, 39% seen once, with roughly 23% in the top ten. Sequencing used blood. The receptor set was obtained from a human donor in good health. Both conserved end residues are trimmed from each CDR3. Fields, in order: V gene, J gene, CDR3 protein.

>TRBV5-1|TRBJ1-5
ASSLGDYNQPQH
>TRBV6-1|TRBJ2-1
ASTQDRSYNEQF
>TRBV20-1|TRBJ2-3
SAPRRRGGTDTQY
>TRBV4-3|TRBJ2-7
ASSQERTGSLYEQY
>TRBV6-5|TRBJ1-2
ASSPTGWGYGYT
>TRBV7-2|TRBJ1-2
ASSLDPGGHPQSGYT
>TRBV10-3|TRBJ2-5
AISETSIGETQY
>TRBV4-1|TRBJ1-2
ASSPSGGVGYGYT
>TRBV7-2|TRBJ2-1
ASSWDVDSSYNEQF
>TRBV7-2|TRBJ2-5
ASSPRASGGRRETQY
>TRBV10-3|TRBJ1-2
AITLQGQFFYGYT
>TRBV5-1|TRBJ2-7
ASSLGAGYEQY
>TRBV20-1|TRBJ1-2
SAVQGRIYGYT
>TRBV7-2|TRBJ2-1
ASSSRTVTSSYNEQF
>TRBV10-3|TRBJ1-6
AITRDRDRTPLH
>TRBV29-1|TRBJ2-4
SAEGQGVNIQY
>TRBV18|TRBJ1-1
ASSGSGGKNTEAF